What follows are 7 T cell receptor beta chains derived from one specimen sequenced in a study of T cell repertoires in ileal Crohn's disease. TCRdb's table, derived via immunoSEQ multiplex PCR, lists solely in-frame clones and lacks some. The top ten clones hold roughly 6.2% of a sample with approximately 4,000 clones, about 86% of them seen once. The specimen sequenced was ileal tissue. The source is an adult with Crohn's disease.

V and J are TRBV12-5 and TRBJ2-7, with D possibly being TRBD1 (6 bases). Deletions cut 1 base from V and 2 bases from J, with 9 bases between. The germline CDR1 and CDR2 sequences are LGHNT and FRNRAP. The CDR3 has 14 residues. This CDR3 reads CASGLGQGPYEQYF. In nucleotides, the CDR3 is TGTGCTAGTGGTTTGGGTCAGGGGCCCTACGAGCAGTACTTC. The complete variable domain, with remaining parts taken from reference TRBV12-5 and TRBJ2-7, reads DARVTQTPRHKVTEMGQEVTMRCQPILGHNTVFWYRQTMMQGLELLAYFRNRAPLDDSGMPKDRFSAEMPDATLATLKIQPSEPRDSAVYFCASGLGQGPYEQYFGPGTRLTVT.

The rearrangement joins TRBV2 to TRBJ2-3; 8 bases map to TRBD2. The CDR3 contains 18 residues. The germline CDR1 and CDR2 sequences are SNHLY and FYNNEI. The trim removed 2 bases at V and 0 bases at J, leaving 10 bases unmatched. The DNA for the CDR3 is TGTGCCAGCAGTGAAATGGGCGGGGGGCTAGCTAGCACAGATACGCAGTATTTT. This gives the protein CASSEMGGGLASTDTQYF.

J is TRBJ1-2 and V is TRBV6-5; 7 bases are a match to TRBD1. The V gene end was trimmed by 6 bases and the J gene end by 3 bases; junction bases not matched to a gene: 4. Looked up from germline, CDR1 is MNHEY and CDR2 is SVGAGI. The CDR3 runs to 13 residues. The CDR3 coding sequence is TGTGCCAGCAGCGCGACAGGGTACTATGGCTACACCTTC. It translates to CASSATGYYGYTF.

The rearrangement uses TRBV6-5 and TRBJ1-2; D is unclear. The CDR3 covers 13 residues. In germline, CDR1 is MNHEY, CDR2 SVGAGI. Trimming removed 5 bases at V and 5 bases at J, with 12 bases between. CDR3 in amino acids: CASSPRGRYGYTF. The CDR3 DNA follows: TGTGCCAGCAGTCCAAGAGGGAGGTATGGCTACACCTTC.

This rearrangement joins TRBV5-1 to TRBJ1-2, with D unclear. Looked up from germline, CDR1 is SGHRS and CDR2 is YFSETQ. V lost 4 bases and J lost 4, with 32 bases in between. This CDR3 has 20 amino acids. The chain's CDR3 is CASSPENLRWASPRFYGYTF. In DNA form, the CDR3 reads TGCGCCAGCAGCCCTGAAAACCTCCGTTGGGCCTCGCCAAGATTCTATGGCTACACCTTC. The complete variable domain, with remaining parts taken from reference TRBV5-1 and TRBJ1-2, reads KAGVTQTPRYLIKTRGQQVTLSCSPISGHRSVSWYQQTPGQGLQFLFEYFSETQRNKGNFPGRFSGRQFSNSRSEMNVSTLELGDSALYLCASSPENLRWASPRFYGYTFGSGTRLTVV.

This clone was seen a few times. The rearrangement joins TRBV28 to TRBJ1-2; 10 nucleotides line up with TRBD1. Germline CDR1 MDHEN, CDR2 SYDVKM. The CDR3 has 19 amino acids. J was trimmed by 5 bases and V by 4 bases; bases with no gene match: 19. The CDR3: CASSSWSTGGIVDGYGYTF. CDR3 DNA: TGTGCCAGCAGTTCATGGTCGACAGGGGGCATTGTAGATGGGTATGGCTACACCTTC.

The chain has TRBV7-9 and TRBJ1-4; 7 nucleotides line up with TRBD1. The CDR3 sequence is 16 residues long. Germline V CDR1 and CDR2: SEHNR, FQNEAQ (reference sequence). After removal of 4 bases from V and 7 bases from J, the junction contained 12 bases not matched to a gene. DNA of the CDR3: TGTGCCAGCAGCTCATACACAGGGGAGGTTGGTGAAAAACTGTTTTTT. Translation: CASSSYTGEVGEKLFF.